Given below is one T cell receptor beta chain in context. What it binds is not known. This specimen belongs to a study of immune evolution from preneoplasia to lung adenocarcinoma. General study findings and limits: Top clone share appeared to fall from AAH through AIS, MIA, adenocarcinoma.

Assay: immunoSEQ multiplex PCR; the TCRdb copy retains only in-frame clones and omits some. The sample has approximately 2,000 clones; over 75% are singletons. Two lung cancer pathologists independently confirmed each histologic diagnosis. Sequenced material: FFPE adjacent normal lung tissue. The TCR was taken from a person between 65 and 80 years old with lung adenocarcinoma.

The CDR3 DNA sequence: TGTGCCAGCAGCTTCGGAACTAGCGGTGCCTACAATGAGCAGTTCTTC. Residues: CASSFGTSGAYNEQFF. V is TRBV7-8 and J is TRBJ2-1; TRBD2 matches 8 bases. This CDR3 contains 16 residues. Trimming cost V 3 bases and J 2 bases; bases outside gene matches: 6. CDR1 and CDR2 (germline): SGHVS, FQNEAQ.